The clone carrying this T cell receptor beta chain came up a few times. What it binds is not known. Individuals having autoimmune disease history or systemic immunosuppression were not enrolled. These data originate in a study of OX40 agonist ivuxolimab in advanced cancers. V was shortened by 2 bases and J by 5 bases, with 19 bases between the two germline ends. Germline lookup yields CDR1 GTSNPN and CDR2 SVGIG (reference sequence). The CDR3 length is 15 residues. TCRdb's copy holds only in-frame clones and misses some; the assay was immunoSEQ multiplex PCR. Among tens of thousands of clones listed, around 86% were seen once. Findings and caveats of the study: The expanded peripheral T cells' antigen specificity was not determined. With doses of 0.1 to 3.0 mg/kg, CD4+ and CD8+ blood T cells had undergone clonal expansion by week 6.

This sequence joins TRBV30 and TRBJ2-7; TRBD2 is a possible D gene (6 bases). The clonotype originates from an adult with an advanced solid tumor such as melanoma, head and neck, liver or kidney cancer. The starting material was CD4+ or CD8+ T cells sorted from blood, obtained in a trial of the OX40 agonist ivuxolimab. CDR3 sequence (DNA): TGTGCCTGGAGTTCAGCCGACAGCGGGTCGGACGAGCAGTACTTC. Translating gives CAWSSADSGSDEQYF.